The 20 T cell receptor beta chains reported below all come from one sample, sequenced in a study of metastatic and nonmetastatic thyroid tumors. TCRdb re-clonotyped the PCR reads via MiXCR. Seen here are 10,000 or so clones, about 31% observed once, and the top ten hold about a sixth. Patients were all untreated before their thyroid surgery. The sample comprised tumor tissue. These receptors were collected from a female donor with papillary thyroid cancer or a benign thyroid nodule (not recorded which). Some clones in this sample may be carry-over from other donors' samples.

This clone has ten or more counts. This chain uses TRBV7-9 with TRBJ2-2, with a weak D call TRBD1 (6 bases). The CDR3 loop spans 15 amino acids. Trimming took 5 bases from V and 3 from J, leaving 13 bases between them. The germline CDR1 and CDR2 sequences are SEHNR and FQNEAQ (reference sequence). The CDR3 DNA reads as TGTGCCAGCAGCCTACTGGACAGCTACACCGGGGAGCTGTTTTTT. It encodes CASSLLDSYTGELFF. Full variable domain (missing parts from reference TRBV7-9 and TRBJ2-2): DTGVSQNPRHKITKRGQNVTFRCDPISEHNRLYWYRQTLGQGPEFLTYFQNEAQLEKSRLLSDRFSAERPKGSFSTLEIQRTEQGDSAMYLCASSLLDSYTGELFFGEGSRLTVL.

The sample holds a few counts of this clone. At the DNA level, this CDR3 is encoded by other sequences in the same sample as well. The chain recombines TRBV6-1 with TRBJ2-7; TRBD2 matches at 13 bases. Germline loops: CDR1 MNHNS, CDR2 SASEGT. CDR3 size: 16 residues. After removal of 6 bases from V and 7 bases from J, the junction contained 12 bases not matched to a gene. The CDR3 coding sequence is TGTGCCAGCAGCTCCGGGACTAGCGGGAAGGTTTGGGAGCAGTACTTC. Amino acid sequence: CASSSGTSGKVWEQYF.

In DNA form, the CDR3 reads TGTGCCAGCTCACTGGCGGGAGGGAACGAGCAGTACTTC. It codes for CASSLAGGNEQYF. The chain has TRBV18 and TRBJ2-7, with 9 bases that match TRBD2. CDR3 size: 13 residues. V lost 4 bases and J lost 5; bases outside the gene matches: 3. Germline values: CDR1 KGHSH, CDR2 LQKENI.

The rearrangement uses TRBV5-1 and TRBJ2-1; D is unresolved. V was clipped by 7 bases and J by 2 bases, with 13 bases between them. The CDR3 sequence is 14 residues long. CDR1 and CDR2 from the germline V gene are SGHRS and YFSETQ. The CDR3 region has the DNA TGCGCCAGCCACGGCGGCCCAGCCTACAATGAGCAGTTCTTC. Protein: CASHGGPAYNEQFF.

A few counts support this clone. The chain employs TRBV12-3 or TRBV12-4 and TRBJ1-2, with 8 bases aligning to TRBD1. The length of the CDR3 is 15 residues. The ends lost 5 bases at V and 10 bases at J; junction bases unmatched: 15. The CDR3 DNA is TGTGCCAGCAGTCCCCGGGACAGGCCCTCTTACGACTACACCTTC. Its translation is CASSPRDRPSYDYTF.

This clone ranks as medium-sized. V and J are TRBV12-3 or TRBV12-4 and TRBJ1-1; D call uncertain. Trimming took off 3 bases at V and 3 bases at J, with 11 bases between the two ends. This CDR3 is built from 14 residues. The CDR3 here is CASSFSGIHTEAFF. The CDR3 DNA reads as TGTGCCAGCAGTTTCTCTGGGATACACACTGAAGCTTTCTTT.

There are a few counts of this clone. This rearrangement joins TRBV12-3 or TRBV12-4 to TRBJ2-7; D is perhaps TRBD2 (6 bases). This CDR3 spans 14 amino acids. The V end was cut by 3 bases, the J end by 0 bases, with 9 bases between. CDR3 in amino acids: CASSFHSGSYEQYF. The DNA for the CDR3 is TGTGCCAGCAGTTTTCATAGCGGCTCCTACGAGCAGTACTTC.

Remarks on this clone: At one end the junction does not follow the germline gene, possibly because of a read error. This rearrangement joins TRBV7-2 to TRBJ2-3, with 9 nucleotides matching TRBD2. The length of the CDR3 is 16 residues. The germline V gene encodes CDR1 SGHTA and CDR2 FQGNSA. The CDR3 loop reads CASSLAASGATETQYF. The CDR3, as DNA: TGTGCCAGCAGCTTAGCCGCTAGCGGGGCCACAGAAACGCAGTATTTT.

The gene calls are TRBV7-2 and TRBJ2-7; D is possibly TRBD1 or TRBD2 (6 bases each). The length of the CDR3 is 15 residues. Germline V CDR1 and CDR2: SGHTA, FQGNSA. The V end lost 1 base, the J end lost 3 bases, and 13 bases lay between the germline ends. CDR3 in DNA: TGTGCCAGCAGCTTAGGAGGGGGGCTATTCTACGAGCAGTACTTC. Its translation: CASSLGGGLFYEQYF.

V usage is TRBV20-1 and J usage is TRBJ1-1; the D is unclear. The CDR3 totals 11 residues. Trimming took 6 bases from V and 7 from J, leaving 12 bases between them. Germline CDR1 is DFQATT and CDR2 is SNEGSKA (reference sequence). CDR3 in amino acids: CSASPVIEAFF. The CDR3 coding sequence is TGCAGTGCCAGTCCGGTCATTGAAGCTTTCTTT.

Only one count was recorded for this clone. The chain recombines TRBV20-1 with TRBJ1-2; 9 bases agree with TRBD1. Germline CDR1 DFQATT, CDR2 SNEGSKA (reference sequence). This CDR3 contains 14 residues. V shed 5 bases, J shed 7 bases, and the junction held 11 bases outside the gene matches. The CDR3 protein is CSAPIRQGGSGYTF. As DNA, the CDR3 is TGCAGTGCTCCAATCCGACAGGGGGGAAGTGGCTACACCTTC.

This clone qualifies as large. At one boundary the junction diverges from the germline segment, which might be a read error. The CDR3 here is CASSRGTSGSWETQYF. CDR3 nucleotide sequence: TGTGCTAGCAGCCGCGGGACTAGCGGGAGCTGGGAGACCCAGTACTTC. The chain couples TRBV7-7 to TRBJ2-5, with 14 nucleotides matching TRBD2. The CDR3 runs to 16 residues. The V gene's germline CDR1 is SSHAT and CDR2 FNYEAQ (reference sequence).

In its sample, this clone was seen a few times. Being one base from a much bigger clone, this may be a read error. CDR3 sequence: CASSDGTSGSTGELFF. The CDR3 DNA is TGTGCCAGCAGCGACGGGACTAGCGGGAGCACCGGGGAGCTGTTTTTT. J is TRBJ2-2 and V is TRBV11-1, with TRBD2 identical over 14 bases. The CDR3 is 16 amino acids. Germline V CDR1 and CDR2: SGHAT, FQDESV (reference sequence). V dropped 5 bases and J dropped 4; count of bases not matched to a gene: 3.

About this clone: A read error may produce the germline difference seen at one junction end. The V call is TRBV6-2 or TRBV6-3, the J call TRBJ2-2; D gene unclear. Per the germline V gene, CDR1 is MNHEY and CDR2 is SVGEGT. CDR3 size: 16 residues. CDR3 protein: CASSYNLCINTWELFF. In nucleotides, the CDR3 is TGTGCCAGCAGTTATAACCTCTGTATCAACACCTGGGAGCTGTTTTTT.

This sequence joins TRBV11-2 and TRBJ2-7, with 14 positions matching TRBD2. Germline V CDR1 and CDR2: SGHAT, FQNNGV. The CDR3 consists of 18 residues. Trimming took 4 bases from V and 6 from J; bases not matched to a gene: 14. The CDR3 nucleotides read TGTGCCAGCAGCTACACATCGGGACTAGCGGGAGATAGGCGCGAGCAGTACTTC. Translation gives CASSYTSGLAGDRREQYF. The full variable domain, completed using reference TRBV11-2 and TRBJ2-7, is EAGVAQSPRYKIIEKRQSVAFWCNPISGHATLYWYQQILGQGPKLLIQFQNNGVVDDSQLPKDRFSAERLKGVDSTLKIQPAKLEDSAVYLCASSYTSGLAGDRREQYFGPGTRLTVT.

The rearrangement joins TRBV5-1 to TRBJ2-7; D is perhaps TRBD2 (6 bases). Trimming cost V 4 bases and J 3 bases, with 11 bases left between them. Germline assignment: CDR1 SGHRS and CDR2 YFSETQ. The CDR3 is 13 amino acids. This CDR3 is CASSPGVNYEQYF. The CDR3 bases are TGCGCCAGCAGCCCGGGGGTCAACTACGAGCAGTACTTC.

This clone was picked up many times. The rearrangement joins TRBV15 to TRBJ2-1; 10 bases agree with TRBD2. The CDR3 has 20 residues. V dropped 4 bases and J dropped 0; count of bases not matched to a gene: 15. Germline lookup yields CDR1 LNHNV and CDR2 YYDKDF (reference sequence). CDR3 sequence reads: CATSKGPQAGGLSSYNEQFF. The CDR3 DNA reads as TGTGCCACCAGCAAGGGCCCCCAAGCGGGAGGGCTAAGCTCCTACAATGAGCAGTTCTTC.

This clone came up many times. A read error may account for a junction end that differs from germline. The chain combines TRBV7-7 with TRBJ2-3, with D unresolved. The V gene's germline CDR1 is SSHAT and CDR2 FNYEAQ (reference sequence). The CDR3 contains 13 residues. In nucleotides, the CDR3 is TGTGCTAGCAGCCGAGATGGCACAGATACGCAGTATTTT. Its translation: CASSRDGTDTQYF. The full variable domain, with the rest looked up from reference TRBV7-7 and TRBJ2-3, is GAGVSQSPRYKVTKRGQDVTLRCDPISSHATLYWYQQALGQGPEFLTYFNYEAQPDKSGLPSDRFSAERPEGSISTLTIQRTEQRDSAMYRCASSRDGTDTQYFGPGTRLTVL.

The chain has TRBV11-3 and TRBJ2-7; 8 bases are a match to TRBD1. CDR1 SGHNT and CDR2 YENEEA come from the germline V gene. The CDR3 contains 13 residues. The V and J ends lost 5 bases and 6 bases, in that order; junction bases with no gene match: 6. As DNA, the CDR3 is TGTGCCAGCAGCCCGGGGACAGGAGGCGAGCAGTACTTC. Translating gives CASSPGTGGEQYF.

The V call is TRBV5-1, the J call TRBJ2-1, with 9 bases identical to TRBD1. Per germline, CDR1 SGHRS and CDR2 YFSETQ. This CDR3 has 16 amino acids. V was pared by 0 bases and J by 7 bases, with 8 bases of the junction left unmatched. CDR3 in amino acids: CASSLEQGARSNEQFF. CDR3 in DNA: TGCGCCAGCAGCTTGGAACAGGGGGCTAGGTCGAATGAGCAGTTCTTC.